These 28 T cell receptor beta chains share one sample of origin, sequenced in a study of T cells in Graves' hyperthyroidism and ophthalmopathy. TCR beta CDR3 region amplification was performed from RNA transcripts. The primer set for the first-round RT-PCR of the TCR CDR3 was HTBI. One entry per CDR3 protein results from TCRdb running MiXCR on the multiplex PCR reads. Of approximately 380,000 distinct CDR3 sequences in the sample, roughly 20% were seen once. Sequences were obtained from blood. Receptors originate from a man aged 18-30 years with Graves' ophthalmopathy.

This clonotype occurred a few times. This sequence joins TRBV7-3 and TRBJ2-1; TRBD2 agrees at 11 bases. CDR3 size: 16 residues. Germline assignment: CDR1 SGHTA and CDR2 FQGTGA. V was pared by 3 bases and J by 8 bases, with 9 bases of the junction left unmatched. The CDR3 region is CASSFPGTSGGDEQFF. The DNA of the CDR3 is TGTGCCAGCAGCTTTCCCGGGACTAGCGGCGGGGATGAGCAGTTCTTC.

The chain has TRBV18 and TRBJ1-2, with D hard to call. Germline lookup yields CDR1 KGHSH and CDR2 LQKENI. Trimming removed 0 bases at V and 4 bases at J, with 15 bases between. The length of the CDR3 is 16 residues. This chain's CDR3 is CASSPPSGGRGYGYTF. The DNA for the CDR3 is TGTGCCAGCTCACCACCTAGCGGAGGGCGAGGCTATGGCTACACCTTC.

Only a few counts were recorded for this clonotype. The chain joins TRBV18 to TRBJ2-6; tentative D call: TRBD1 (6 bases). Germline loops: CDR1 KGHSH, CDR2 LQKENI. V shed 7 bases and J shed 0 bases, with 13 bases lying between them. This CDR3 has 16 amino acids. CDR3 DNA sequence: TGTGCCAGCTACCAGGGGCAATCCTCTGGGGCCAACGTCCTGACTTTC. The encoded protein is CASYQGQSSGANVLTF.

This clonotype has more than one count but fewer than ten. V is TRBV7-8 and J is TRBJ2-1, with 13 bases matching TRBD2. This CDR3 contains 17 residues. CDR1 and CDR2 from the germline V gene are SGHVS and FQNEAQ. After removal of 1 base from V and 9 bases from J, the junction contained 9 bases not matched to a gene. The CDR3 spells CASSLGLGLAGALEQFF. CDR3 coding DNA: TGTGCCAGCAGCTTAGGCCTCGGACTAGCGGGGGCACTTGAGCAGTTCTTC.

The count of this clonotype is one. The chain carries TRBV6-1 and TRBJ2-2, with 12 nucleotides matching TRBD2. In germline, CDR1 is MNHNS, CDR2 SASEGT. The J segment lost 5 bases and the V segment lost 5 bases, leaving 6 bases of the junction unmatched. CDR3 size: 16 residues. The CDR3 loop is CASSPGLAGRTGELFF. The CDR3 nucleotides are TGTGCCAGCAGTCCCGGACTAGCGGGGCGGACCGGGGAGCTGTTTTTT.

J is TRBJ1-6 and V is TRBV19; D gene ambiguous. Germline-derived CDR1 and CDR2 are LNHDA and SQIVND (reference sequence). There are 17 residues in the CDR3. Trimming cost V 6 bases and J 2 bases, with 17 bases left between them. DNA of the CDR3: TGTGCCAGTAGCCCGGGCCTCGGCGTCACCTATAATTCACCCCTCCACTTT. Translated, it gives CASSPGLGVTYNSPLHF.

A remark on this clonotype: This clone may be a read error of a much larger clone one base away. The chain joins TRBV12-3 or TRBV12-4 to TRBJ1-2; D not resolved. The length of the CDR3 is 13 residues. The CDR3 is CASSFLMNYSYTF. DNA of the CDR3: TGTGCCAGCAGTTTTCTGATGAACTATAGCTACACCTTC.

Many counts were recorded for this clonotype. The chain recombines TRBV7-3 with TRBJ2-1; TRBD1 agrees at 7 bases. The CDR3 is 14 amino acids. With 1 base clipped from V and 8 bases from J, the junction kept 5 bases outside the gene matches. The germline CDR1 and CDR2 sequences are SGHTA and FQGTGA. CDR3 region: CASSLNYRGHEQFF. In DNA form, the CDR3 reads TGTGCCAGCAGCTTAAACTACAGGGGCCATGAGCAGTTCTTC.

This clonotype was observed a handful of times. The chain carries TRBV10-3 and TRBJ1-6; no reliable D call. This CDR3 has 15 amino acids. In germline, CDR1 is ENHRY, CDR2 SYGVKD. V was pared by 7 bases and J by 0 bases, with 10 bases between. Here the CDR3 reads CAIKQQSSYNSPLHF. The CDR3, as DNA: TGTGCCATCAAACAACAGAGCTCCTATAATTCACCCCTCCACTTT.

The V and J genes are TRBV6-1 and TRBJ2-5; D remains ambiguous. Deletions cut 1 base from V and 3 bases from J, with 6 bases between. The CDR3 is 13 amino acids. Germline values: CDR1 MNHNS, CDR2 SASEGT. CDR3 coding DNA: TGTGCCAGCAGTGAAGGTCCAGAAGAGACCCAGTACTTC. This sequence encodes CASSEGPEETQYF.

The chain joins TRBV6-1 to TRBJ2-5; a weak D match, TRBD2 (6 bases). CDR1 is MNHNS, CDR2 SASEGT, per germline. V was pared by 6 bases and J by 5 bases, with 13 bases between. The CDR3 is 13 residues long. CDR3: CASSAHGGETQYF. CDR3 bases: TGTGCCAGCAGCGCGCATGGGGGGGAGACCCAGTACTTC.

This clonotype showed up just a few times. The J gene is TRBJ2-5, the V gene TRBV15; perhaps TRBD1 as D (5 bases). Between the trimmed V and J ends, which lost 6 bases and 3 bases, there was a span of 11 bases. The CDR3 sequence is 13 residues long. Germline V lookup: CDR1 LNHNV, CDR2 YYDKDF (reference sequence). The CDR3 nucleotides are TGTGCCACCAGAAAAACAGGAGAAGAGACCCAGTACTTC. This translates into CATRKTGEETQYF.

This clonotype was observed many times. The chain recombines TRBV29-1 with TRBJ2-1; a possible D gene is TRBD2 (6 bases). The germline V gene encodes CDR1 SQVTM and CDR2 ANQGSEA. The CDR3 runs to 15 residues. V was trimmed by 5 bases and J by 7 bases, leaving 21 bases between them. The CDR3 coding sequence is TGCAGCGTTACTACCGGGACGGGAGCAGGGAATGAGCAGTTCTTC. Protein: CSVTTGTGAGNEQFF.

In this sample, this clonotype turned up many times. The chain employs TRBV12-5 and TRBJ1-1; weak D call: TRBD1 (6 bases). Germline V gene lookup returns CDR1 LGHNT and CDR2 FRNRAP. V lost 1 base, J lost 0 bases, and 15 bases lay in between. The CDR3 covers 17 residues. CDR3 bases: TGTGCTAGTGGTTTGGGGGACGACAGGTACCTGAACACTGAAGCTTTCTTT. Translating gives CASGLGDDRYLNTEAFF.

Ten or more counts support this clonotype. V is TRBV2 and J is TRBJ1-1; unclear D gene. V lost 1 base to trimming and J lost 11 bases, with 8 bases between them. The germline CDR1 and CDR2 sequences are SNHLY and FYNNEI. The CDR3 covers 11 residues. CDR3 residues: CASSEGPGAFF. As DNA, the CDR3 is TGTGCCAGCAGTGAAGGTCCTGGGGCTTTCTTT.

The rearrangement joins TRBV2 to TRBJ2-1; 12 bases match TRBD2. The CDR3 length is 15 residues. V gave up 4 bases and J gave up 5 bases; unmatched junction bases: 3. The germline V gene encodes CDR1 SNHLY and CDR2 FYNNEI. CDR3 sequence: CASSASGRDNNEQFF. The CDR3 DNA is TGTGCCAGCAGTGCTAGCGGGAGGGATAACAATGAGCAGTTCTTC.

The J gene is TRBJ2-4, the V gene TRBV27, with 9 bases that match TRBD1. CDR1 is MNHEY, CDR2 SMNVEV, per germline (reference sequence). The CDR3 extends over 16 amino acids. V gave up 3 bases and J gave up 3 bases; unmatched junction bases: 6. This chain's CDR3 is CASSFVYRGLKNIQYF. The CDR3 coding sequence is TGTGCCAGCAGTTTCGTCTACAGGGGGCTCAAAAACATTCAGTACTTC.

The gene calls are TRBV28 and TRBJ1-1; 7 bases line up with TRBD1. CDR1 MDHEN and CDR2 SYDVKM come from the germline V gene. This CDR3 has 15 residues. V dropped 4 bases and J dropped 6; count of bases not matched to a gene: 11. The CDR3 bases are TGTGCCAGCAGTTCCACAGGGGATATTAAACCTGAAGCTTTCTTT. It codes for CASSSTGDIKPEAFF. Full variable domain (missing parts from reference TRBV28 and TRBJ1-1): DVKVTQSSRYLVKRTGEKVFLECVQDMDHENMFWYRQDPGLGLRLIYFSYDVKMKEKGDIPEGYSVSREKKERFSLILESASTNQTSMYLCASSSTGDIKPEAFFGQGTRLTVV.

The sample holds many counts of this clonotype. The chain combines TRBV5-5 with TRBJ2-3; TRBD2 agrees at 7 bases. The germline CDR1 and CDR2 sequences are SGHKS and YYEKEE (reference sequence). There are 15 residues in the CDR3. V trimming: 3 bases; J trimming: 2 bases; junction bases outside the gene matches: 6. The chain's CDR3 is CASSWGGVVTDTQYF. The CDR3 DNA is TGTGCCAGCAGCTGGGGGGGGGTGGTCACAGATACGCAGTATTTT. The entire variable domain, with the rest obtained from reference TRBV5-5 and TRBJ2-3, is as follows: DAGVTQSPTHLIKTRGQQVTLRCSPISGHKSVSWYQQVLGQGPQFIFQYYEKEERGRGNFPDRFSARQFPNYSSELNVNALLLGDSALYLCASSWGGVVTDTQYFGPGTRLTVL.

In this sample, this clonotype turned up many times. The CDR3 region has the DNA TGTGCCAGCAGCAATAGACGGGGGGGGGTTTACAATGAGCAGTTCTTC. This gives the protein CASSNRRGGVYNEQFF. The chain carries TRBV7-8 and TRBJ2-1; 8 bases match TRBD2. V was pared by 5 bases and J by 4 bases, with 10 bases of the junction left unmatched. Germline V gene lookup returns CDR1 SGHVS and CDR2 FQNEAQ. The CDR3 has 16 amino acids.

The chain joins TRBV5-1 to TRBJ1-1; the D is unclear. Germline CDR1 SGHRS, CDR2 YFSETQ. The CDR3 covers 19 residues. V lost 4 bases, J lost 1 base, and 26 bases lay in between. This CDR3 is CASSLDRDVPFSTNTEAFF. DNA for the CDR3: TGCGCCAGCAGCCTAGATCGGGATGTCCCGTTCTCAACGAACACTGAAGCTTTCTTT. The entire variable domain, with the rest obtained from reference TRBV5-1 and TRBJ1-1, is as follows: KAGVTQTPRYLIKTRGQQVTLSCSPISGHRSVSWYQQTPGQGLQFLFEYFSETQRNKGNFPGRFSGRQFSNSRSEMNVSTLELGDSALYLCASSLDRDVPFSTNTEAFFGQGTRLTVV.

A remark on this clonotype: A much larger clonotype is one base distant, so this may be a read error. The V and J genes are TRBV6-1 and TRBJ1-5; the D is unclear. The CDR3 contains 13 residues. The V gene lost 10 bases and the J gene lost 7 bases, with 17 bases spanning the gap. Germline CDR1 and CDR2: MNHNS and SASEGT. CDR3 loop: CATTWEGIQPQHF. The CDR3 DNA reads TGTGCCACTACATGGGAGGGTATCCAGCCCCAGCATTTT.

This clonotype has only a few counts. The J gene is TRBJ1-2, the V gene TRBV6-2 or TRBV6-3, with D unresolved. The CDR3 has 15 amino acids. Germline CDR1 is MNHEY and CDR2 is SVGEGT. The V gene lost 8 bases and the J gene lost 5 bases, with 21 bases spanning the gap. For the CDR3, the DNA is TGTGCCAGCGTTTCATACGGGCAGAGCGATTATGGCTACACCTTC. Translating gives CASVSYGQSDYGYTF.

The chain carries TRBV4-1 and TRBJ2-7; D is unclear. The length of the CDR3 is 14 residues. V lost 2 bases to trimming and J lost 0 bases, with 8 bases between them. Per the germline V gene, CDR1 is MGHRA and CDR2 is YSYEKL. The CDR3 here is CASSQQASSYEQYF. CDR3 nucleotide sequence: TGCGCCAGCAGCCAACAGGCTTCCTCCTACGAGCAGTACTTC.

Ten or more counts support this clonotype. The V and J genes are TRBV12-3 or TRBV12-4 and TRBJ2-1; weak D call: TRBD2 (6 bases). V was shortened by 5 bases and J by 8 bases, with 19 bases between the two germline ends. The CDR3 sequence is 15 residues long. The CDR3 sequence is CASSLGGPAGHEQFF. The CDR3 DNA reads TGTGCCAGCAGTCTCGGGGGACCCGCCGGCCATGAGCAGTTCTTC.

The chain employs TRBV12-5 and TRBJ2-2, with D perhaps TRBD2 (5 bases). Trimming pared 1 base from V and 4 bases from J, leaving 13 bases between. Germline V CDR1 and CDR2: LGHNT, FRNRAP. The CDR3 sequence is 16 residues long. Here the CDR3 reads CASGLAGGGGTGELFF. DNA for the CDR3: TGTGCTAGTGGTTTGGCCGGAGGAGGAGGCACCGGGGAGCTGTTTTTT. Using reference TRBV12-5 and TRBJ2-2 for the parts outside the CDR3, the full variable domain is DARVTQTPRHKVTEMGQEVTMRCQPILGHNTVFWYRQTMMQGLELLAYFRNRAPLDDSGMPKDRFSAEMPDATLATLKIQPSEPRDSAVYFCASGLAGGGGTGELFFGEGSRLTVL.

This clonotype was counted at least ten times. The gene calls are TRBV3-1 and TRBJ2-7, with D possibly being TRBD2 (6 bases). The V end was cut by 0 bases, the J end by 0 bases, with 12 bases between. Germline V gene lookup returns CDR1 LGHDT and CDR2 YNNKEL (reference sequence). The CDR3 has 16 amino acids. The CDR3 coding sequence is TGTGCCAGCAGCCAAGAATGGGAGGAAAGCTCCTACGAGCAGTACTTC. It encodes CASSQEWEESSYEQYF.

This clonotype was seen a few times. V and J are TRBV5-1 and TRBJ2-7; D is perhaps TRBD2 (7 bases). CDR1 and CDR2 from the germline V gene are SGHRS and YFSETQ. CDR3 length: 15 amino acids. Trimming removed 3 bases at V and 2 bases at J, with 15 bases between. For the CDR3, the DNA is TGCGCCAGCAGCTCCTCGGGGGGCCTCGCCTACGAGCAGTACTTC. It encodes CASSSSGGLAYEQYF.